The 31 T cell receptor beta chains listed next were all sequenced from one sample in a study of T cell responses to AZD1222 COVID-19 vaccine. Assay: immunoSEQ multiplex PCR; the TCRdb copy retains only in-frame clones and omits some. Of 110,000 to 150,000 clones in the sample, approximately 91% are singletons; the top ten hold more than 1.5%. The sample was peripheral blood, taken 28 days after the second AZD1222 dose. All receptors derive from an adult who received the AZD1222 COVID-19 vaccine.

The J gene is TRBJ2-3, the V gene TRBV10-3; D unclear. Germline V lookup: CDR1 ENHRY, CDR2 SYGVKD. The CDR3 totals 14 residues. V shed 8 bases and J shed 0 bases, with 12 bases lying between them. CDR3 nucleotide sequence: TGTGCCATCCGTGGCGAACAGAGCACAGATACGCAGTATTTT. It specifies CAIRGEQSTDTQYF.

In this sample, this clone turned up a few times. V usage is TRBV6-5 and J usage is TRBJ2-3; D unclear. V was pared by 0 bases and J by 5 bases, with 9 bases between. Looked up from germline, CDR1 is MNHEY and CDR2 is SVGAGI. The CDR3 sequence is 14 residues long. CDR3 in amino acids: CASSYSIRGDTQYF. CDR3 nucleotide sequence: TGTGCCAGCAGTTACTCAATCAGAGGAGATACGCAGTATTTT.

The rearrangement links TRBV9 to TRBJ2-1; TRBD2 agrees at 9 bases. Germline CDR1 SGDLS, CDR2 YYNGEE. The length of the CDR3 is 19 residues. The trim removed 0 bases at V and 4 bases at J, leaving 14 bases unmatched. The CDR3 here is CASSVGGASSGDLYNEQFF. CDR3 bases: TGTGCCAGCAGCGTAGGGGGTGCGTCTAGCGGGGACTTATACAATGAGCAGTTCTTC.

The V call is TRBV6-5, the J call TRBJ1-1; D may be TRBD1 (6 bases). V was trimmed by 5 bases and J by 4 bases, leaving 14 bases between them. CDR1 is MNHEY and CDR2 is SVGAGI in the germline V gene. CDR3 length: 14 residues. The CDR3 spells CASSLKGGATEAFF. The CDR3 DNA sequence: TGTGCCAGCAGTCTTAAGGGGGGAGCCACTGAAGCTTTCTTT.

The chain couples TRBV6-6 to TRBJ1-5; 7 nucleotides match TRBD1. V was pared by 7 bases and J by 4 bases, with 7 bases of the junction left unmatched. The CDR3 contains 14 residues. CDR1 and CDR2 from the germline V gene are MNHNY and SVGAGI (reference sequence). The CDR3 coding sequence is TGTGCCAGCACCCCGAAGACAGGGAATCAGCCCCAGCATTTT. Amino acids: CASTPKTGNQPQHF.

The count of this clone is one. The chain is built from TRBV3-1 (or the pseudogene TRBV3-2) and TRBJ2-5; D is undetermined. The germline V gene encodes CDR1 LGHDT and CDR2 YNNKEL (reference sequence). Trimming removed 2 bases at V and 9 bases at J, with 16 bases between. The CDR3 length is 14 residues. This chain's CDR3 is CASSQNRDRQAQYF. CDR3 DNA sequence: TGTGCCAGCAGCCAAAACCGTGACCGGCAAGCCCAGTACTTC.

DNA of the CDR3: TGTGCCAGCAGCCAAGTTGGCAATCAGCCCCAGCATTTT. Its translation is CASSQVGNQPQHF. The chain is built from TRBV3-1 (or the pseudogene TRBV3-2) and TRBJ1-5; D call uncertain. CDR1 and CDR2 from the germline V gene are LGHDT and YNNKEL (reference sequence). This CDR3 has 13 amino acids. V lost 1 base and J lost 2, with 3 bases in between.

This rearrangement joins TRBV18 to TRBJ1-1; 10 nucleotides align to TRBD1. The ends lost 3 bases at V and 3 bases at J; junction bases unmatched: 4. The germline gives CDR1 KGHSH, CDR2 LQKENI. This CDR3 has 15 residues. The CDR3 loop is CASSPLDRGDTEAFF. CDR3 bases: TGTGCCAGCTCACCCCTGGACAGGGGGGACACTGAAGCTTTCTTT. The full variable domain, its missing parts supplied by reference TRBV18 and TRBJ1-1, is NAGVMQNPRHLVRRRGQEARLRCSPMKGHSHVYWYRQLPEEGLKFMVYLQKENIIDESGMPKERFSAEFPKEGPSILRIQQVVRGDSAAYFCASSPLDRGDTEAFFGQGTRLTVV.

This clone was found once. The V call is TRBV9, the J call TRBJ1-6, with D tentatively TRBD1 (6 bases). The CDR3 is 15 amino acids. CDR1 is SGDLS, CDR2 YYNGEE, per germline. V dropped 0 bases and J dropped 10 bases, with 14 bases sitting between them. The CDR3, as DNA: TGTGCCAGCAGCGTAGCGGCAGGGGCTAGGTCACCCCTCCACTTT. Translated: CASSVAAGARSPLHF.

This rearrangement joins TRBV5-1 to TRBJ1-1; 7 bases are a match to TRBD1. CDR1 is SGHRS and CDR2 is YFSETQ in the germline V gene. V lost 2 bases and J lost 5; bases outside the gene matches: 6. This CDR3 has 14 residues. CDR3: CASSLTTGETEAFF. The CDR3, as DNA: TGCGCCAGCAGCTTAACAACAGGGGAAACTGAAGCTTTCTTT.

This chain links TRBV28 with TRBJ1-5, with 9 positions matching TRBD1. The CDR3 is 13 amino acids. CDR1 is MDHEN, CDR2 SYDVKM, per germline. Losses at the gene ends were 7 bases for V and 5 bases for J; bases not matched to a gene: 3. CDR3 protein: CASNRGLDQPQHF. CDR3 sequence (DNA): TGTGCCAGCAACAGGGGGCTGGATCAGCCCCAGCATTTT.

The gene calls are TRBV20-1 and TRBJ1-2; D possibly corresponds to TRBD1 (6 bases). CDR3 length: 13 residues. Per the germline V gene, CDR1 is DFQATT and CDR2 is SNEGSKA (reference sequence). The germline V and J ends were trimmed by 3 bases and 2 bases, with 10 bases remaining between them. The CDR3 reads CSASPGVNYGYTF. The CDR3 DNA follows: TGCAGTGCTAGTCCAGGGGTAAACTATGGCTACACCTTC.

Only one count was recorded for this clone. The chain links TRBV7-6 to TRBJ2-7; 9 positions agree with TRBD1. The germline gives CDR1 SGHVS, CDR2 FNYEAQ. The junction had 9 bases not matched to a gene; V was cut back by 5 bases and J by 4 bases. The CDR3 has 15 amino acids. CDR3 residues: CASSPTGGGRYEQYF. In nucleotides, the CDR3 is TGTGCCAGCAGCCCAACAGGGGGCGGGCGGTACGAGCAGTACTTC.

The CDR3: CSVEMGPYGYTF. CDR3 nucleotide sequence: TGCAGCGTTGAGATGGGACCCTATGGCTACACCTTC. The genes are TRBV29-1 and TRBJ1-2; possibly TRBD1 for D (5 bases). The CDR3 consists of 12 residues. Per the germline V gene, CDR1 is SQVTM and CDR2 is ANQGSEA. V was shortened by 3 bases and J by 4 bases, with 9 bases between the two germline ends.

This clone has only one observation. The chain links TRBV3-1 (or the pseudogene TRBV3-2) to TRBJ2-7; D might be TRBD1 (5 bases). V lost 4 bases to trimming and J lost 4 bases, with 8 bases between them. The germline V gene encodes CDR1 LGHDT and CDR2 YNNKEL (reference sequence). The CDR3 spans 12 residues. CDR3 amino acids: CASSLRDYEQYF. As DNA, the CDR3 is TGTGCCAGCAGCCTCAGGGATTACGAGCAGTACTTC.

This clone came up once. The CDR3 here is CATSVSGTSGRRDQYF. CDR3 coding DNA: TGTGCCACCAGCGTCTCCGGGACTAGCGGGAGGAGGGACCAGTACTTC. The gene calls are TRBV15 and TRBJ2-7, with 15 bases lining up with TRBD2. The germline V gene has CDR1 LNHNV and CDR2 YYDKDF (reference sequence). The length of the CDR3 is 16 residues. The trim removed 5 bases at V and 10 bases at J, leaving 12 bases unmatched.

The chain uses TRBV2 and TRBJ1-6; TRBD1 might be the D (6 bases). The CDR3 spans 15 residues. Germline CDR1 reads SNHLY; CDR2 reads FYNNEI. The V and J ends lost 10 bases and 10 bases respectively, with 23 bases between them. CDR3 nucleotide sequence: TGTGCCATCTCTAAGTCGGGGACAACTCGGTCACCCCTCCACTTT. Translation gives CAISKSGTTRSPLHF.

The CDR3 nucleotides read TGTGCCAGTAGAGCGAGGGCTGGGGCCAACGTCCTGACTTTC. Protein sequence: CASRARAGANVLTF. The rearrangement joins TRBV19 to TRBJ2-6, with a tentative D call TRBD2 (5 bases). Trimming stripped 6 bases from V and 2 bases from J, with 8 bases between. CDR1 and CDR2 from the germline V gene are LNHDA and SQIVND (reference sequence). The CDR3 has 14 amino acids.

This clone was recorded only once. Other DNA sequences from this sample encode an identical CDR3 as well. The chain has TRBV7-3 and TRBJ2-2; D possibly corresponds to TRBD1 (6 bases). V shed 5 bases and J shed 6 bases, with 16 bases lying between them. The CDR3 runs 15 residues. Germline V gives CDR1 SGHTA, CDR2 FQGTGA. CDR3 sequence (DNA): TGTGCCAGCAGCCCGGACGGGGACATTCCCGGGGAGCTGTTTTTT. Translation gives CASSPDGDIPGELFF.

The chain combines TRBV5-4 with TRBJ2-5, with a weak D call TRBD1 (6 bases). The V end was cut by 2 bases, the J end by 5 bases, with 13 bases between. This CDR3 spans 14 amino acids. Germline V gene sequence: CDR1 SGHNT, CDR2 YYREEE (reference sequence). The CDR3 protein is CASSFYRDGETQYF. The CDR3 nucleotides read TGTGCCAGCAGCTTTTACAGGGACGGGGAGACCCAGTACTTC.

The CDR3 DNA reads TGCGCCAGCAGTTGGACAGGCGGGGAAGGCTACACCTTC. Protein product: CASSWTGGEGYTF. This rearrangement joins TRBV5-1 to TRBJ1-2; TRBD1 matches at 7 bases. CDR3 length: 13 residues. V lost 5 bases, J lost 8 bases, and 9 bases stayed unmatched. From germline, CDR1 is SGHRS and CDR2 YFSETQ.

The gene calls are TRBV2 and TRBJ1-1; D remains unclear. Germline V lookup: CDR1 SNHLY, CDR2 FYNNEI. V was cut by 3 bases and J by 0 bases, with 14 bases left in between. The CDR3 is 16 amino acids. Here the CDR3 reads CASSDEAPGLNTEAFF. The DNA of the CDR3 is TGTGCCAGCAGTGACGAGGCCCCCGGCCTGAACACTGAAGCTTTCTTT.

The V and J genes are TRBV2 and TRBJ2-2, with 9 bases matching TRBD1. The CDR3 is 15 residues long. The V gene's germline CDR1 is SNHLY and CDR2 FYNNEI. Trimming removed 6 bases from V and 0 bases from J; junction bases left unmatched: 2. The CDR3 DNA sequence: TGTGCCAGCAGAAGGGACAGGGCGAACACCGGGGAGCTGTTTTTT. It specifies CASRRDRANTGELFF.

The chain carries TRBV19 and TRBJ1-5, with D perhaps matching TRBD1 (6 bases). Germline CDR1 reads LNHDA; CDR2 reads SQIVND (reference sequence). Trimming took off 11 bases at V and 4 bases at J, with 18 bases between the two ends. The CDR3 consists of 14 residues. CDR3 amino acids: CAAGGQGGNQPQHF. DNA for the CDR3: TGTGCCGCCGGGGGGCAGGGTGGTAATCAGCCCCAGCATTTT. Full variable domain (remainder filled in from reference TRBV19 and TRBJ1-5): DGGITQSPKYLFRKEGQNVTLSCEQNLNHDAMYWYRQDPGQGLRLIYYSQIVNDFQKGDIAEGYSVSREKKESFPLTVTSAQKNPTAFYLCAAGGQGGNQPQHFGDGTRLSIL.

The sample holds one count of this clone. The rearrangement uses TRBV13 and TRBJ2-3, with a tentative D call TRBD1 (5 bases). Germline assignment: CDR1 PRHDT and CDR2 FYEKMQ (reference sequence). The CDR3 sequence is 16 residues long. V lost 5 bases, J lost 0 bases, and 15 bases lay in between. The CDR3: CASSPRNRNSTDTQYF. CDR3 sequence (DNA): TGTGCCAGCAGCCCGAGGAACAGGAATAGCACAGATACGCAGTATTTT. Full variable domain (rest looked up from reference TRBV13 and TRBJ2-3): AAGVIQSPRHLIKEKRETATLKCYPIPRHDTVYWYQQGPGQDPQFLISFYEKMQSDKGSIPDRFSAQQFSDYHSELNMSSLELGDSALYFCASSPRNRNSTDTQYFGPGTRLTVL.

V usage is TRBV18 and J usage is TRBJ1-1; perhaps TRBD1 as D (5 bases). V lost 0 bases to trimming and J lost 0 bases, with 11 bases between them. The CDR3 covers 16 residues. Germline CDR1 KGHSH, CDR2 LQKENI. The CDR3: CASSPPKGMVNTEAFF. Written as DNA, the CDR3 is TGTGCCAGCTCACCACCGAAGGGGATGGTGAACACTGAAGCTTTCTTT. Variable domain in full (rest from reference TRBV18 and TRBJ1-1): NAGVMQNPRHLVRRRGQEARLRCSPMKGHSHVYWYRQLPEEGLKFMVYLQKENIIDESGMPKERFSAEFPKEGPSILRIQQVVRGDSAAYFCASSPPKGMVNTEAFFGQGTRLTVV.

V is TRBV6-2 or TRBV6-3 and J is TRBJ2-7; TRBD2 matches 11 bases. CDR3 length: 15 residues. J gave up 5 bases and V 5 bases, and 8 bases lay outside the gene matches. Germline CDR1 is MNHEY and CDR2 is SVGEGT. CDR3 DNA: TGTGCCAGCAGTCGCCCTAGCGGGAGGCTCAACGAGCAGTACTTC. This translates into CASSRPSGRLNEQYF.

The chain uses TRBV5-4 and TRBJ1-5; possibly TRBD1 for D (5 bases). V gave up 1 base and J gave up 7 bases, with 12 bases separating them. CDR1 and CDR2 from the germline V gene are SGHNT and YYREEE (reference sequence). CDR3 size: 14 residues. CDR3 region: CASSLKGAGQPQHF. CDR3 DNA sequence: TGTGCCAGCAGCTTGAAAGGGGCAGGGCAGCCCCAGCATTTT.

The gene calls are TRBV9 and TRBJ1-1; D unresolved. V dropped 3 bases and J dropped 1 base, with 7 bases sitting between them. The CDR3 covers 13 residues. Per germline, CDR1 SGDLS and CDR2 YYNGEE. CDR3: CASSARANTEAFF. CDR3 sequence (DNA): TGTGCCAGCAGCGCCCGGGCGAACACTGAAGCTTTCTTT.

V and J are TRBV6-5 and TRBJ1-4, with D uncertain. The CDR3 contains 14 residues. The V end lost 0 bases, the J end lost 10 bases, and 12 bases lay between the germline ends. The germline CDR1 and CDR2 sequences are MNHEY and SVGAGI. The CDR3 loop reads CASSYSDLSGKLFF. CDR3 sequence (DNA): TGTGCCAGCAGTTACTCGGACTTATCGGGAAAACTGTTTTTT.

CDR3 in amino acids: CASSWDSNEQFF. CDR3 nucleotides: TGTGCCAGCAGTTGGGACAGTAATGAGCAGTTCTTC. This chain links TRBV6-2 or TRBV6-3 with TRBJ2-1; 7 nucleotides line up with TRBD1. Looked up from germline, CDR1 is MNHEY and CDR2 is SVGEGT. This CDR3 spans 12 amino acids. V trimming: 4 bases; J trimming: 7 bases; junction bases outside the gene matches: 1.